These 17 T cell receptor beta chains were sequenced from one sample in a study of T-cell memory formation after mild COVID-19. TCRdb recomputed calls from the 5' RACE reads with MiXCR, one row per CDR3 protein. The repertoire has 450,000 to 650,000 distinct CDR3 sequences, about 20% of them found once; the top ten carry under 8.5%. The specimen sequenced was PBMCs or a T cell subset sorted from them (not recorded which). These TCRs come from an adult woman who had mild COVID-19 (a few samples of this study predate the infection). Cell type and time point are not known.

This clonotype was picked up a small number of times. V is TRBV7-2 and J is TRBJ2-3; no definite D call. V dropped 2 bases and J dropped 2 bases, with 14 bases sitting between them. The CDR3 covers 16 residues. Per the germline V gene, CDR1 is SGHTA and CDR2 is FQGNSA. The CDR3 DNA reads as TGTGCCAGCAGCTTATGGACGGCAAAGGCCACAGATACGCAGTATTTT. It is translated as CASSLWTAKATDTQYF.

The genes are TRBV9 and TRBJ2-7, with 8 nucleotides matching TRBD1. The CDR3 contains 17 residues. Germline V gives CDR1 SGDLS, CDR2 YYNGEE. With 3 bases clipped from V and 6 bases from J, the junction kept 17 bases outside the gene matches. The DNA for the CDR3 is TGTGCCAGCAGCGGTTACGAGACAGGGGTAGTACCCGGCGAGCAGTACTTC. Residues: CASSGYETGVVPGEQYF.

This clonotype was found a few times. V and J are TRBV15 and TRBJ1-1; D call uncertain. The CDR3 consists of 15 residues. Germline CDR1 and CDR2: LNHNV and YYDKDF (reference sequence). Trimming removed 1 base from V and 0 bases from J, with 9 bases in between. CDR3 loop: CATSRGWSLNTEAFF. The CDR3 nucleotides are TGTGCCACCAGCAGAGGGTGGTCCCTGAACACTGAAGCTTTCTTT.

This clonotype was counted between two and nine times. The V gene is TRBV27, the J gene TRBJ2-4, with D unresolved. The V gene lost 5 bases and the J gene lost 3 bases, with 11 bases spanning the gap. This CDR3 is 14 amino acids long. Germline V lookup: CDR1 MNHEY, CDR2 SMNVEV (reference sequence). CDR3 protein: CASSPGVGKNIQYF. CDR3 DNA sequence: TGTGCCAGCAGTCCCGGTGTCGGCAAAAACATTCAGTACTTC.

The V gene is TRBV13, the J gene TRBJ1-2; D not resolved. V shed 3 bases and J shed 8 bases, with 10 bases lying between them. The germline gives CDR1 PRHDT, CDR2 FYEKMQ (reference sequence). The CDR3 has 12 residues. The CDR3, as DNA: TGTGCCAGCAGCTTCAGACTAGGAGGCTACACCTTC. Amino acids: CASSFRLGGYTF.

This clonotype was seen a few times. This sequence joins TRBV7-9 and TRBJ2-7; D tentatively reads TRBD1 or TRBD2 (5 bases each). The CDR3 spans 15 residues. CDR1 and CDR2 from the germline V gene are SEHNR and FQNEAQ (reference sequence). V dropped 2 bases and J dropped 0 bases, with 11 bases sitting between them. The CDR3 DNA reads TGTGCCAGCAGCTTATCCGGGGCCCTCTCCTACGAGCAGTACTTC. Protein sequence: CASSLSGALSYEQYF.

As DNA, the CDR3 is TGTGCCACCAGTGATTTTCAGTATGGCTACACCTTC. Protein product: CATSDFQYGYTF. The chain joins TRBV24-1 to TRBJ1-2; D unresolved. Trimming left V 1 base short and J 5 bases short, with 4 bases between. The CDR3 has 12 residues. The germline V gene encodes CDR1 KGHDR and CDR2 SFDVKD.

This clonotype was seen more than once but under ten times. The chain is built from TRBV27 and TRBJ2-1, with 8 bases fitting TRBD1. Germline values: CDR1 MNHEY, CDR2 SMNVEV (reference sequence). The CDR3 is made up of 17 amino acids. J was trimmed by 0 bases and V by 0 bases; bases with no gene match: 4. The CDR3 loop reads CASSLSPGQVSYNEQFF. The CDR3 region has the DNA TGTGCCAGCAGTTTATCGCCGGGACAGGTCTCCTACAATGAGCAGTTCTTC.

This chain uses TRBV5-1 with TRBJ2-7; D is possibly TRBD1 (6 bases). V shed 3 bases and J shed 2 bases, with 21 bases lying between them. CDR3 size: 17 residues. The germline V gene encodes CDR1 SGHRS and CDR2 YFSETQ. CDR3 residues: CASSSTPYRVETYEQYF. CDR3 nucleotides: TGCGCCAGCAGCTCCACCCCCTACAGGGTCGAAACCTACGAGCAGTACTTC.

This clonotype was seen a handful of times. This chain connects TRBV29-1 to TRBJ2-7; 9 bases align to TRBD1. The germline V gene has CDR1 SQVTM and CDR2 ANQGSEA. V lost 5 bases, J lost 3 bases, and 11 bases stayed unmatched. CDR3 size: 15 residues. The CDR3, as DNA: TGCAGCGTTTATATACAGGGGGCGATCGGCTACGAGCAGTACTTC. This translates into CSVYIQGAIGYEQYF.

This clonotype turned up a few times. The V call is TRBV7-2, the J call TRBJ2-7; either TRBD1 or TRBD2 may supply D (5 bases each). V was clipped by 8 bases and J by 7 bases, with 18 bases between them. Germline lookup yields CDR1 SGHTA and CDR2 FQGNSA. The CDR3 has 13 amino acids. In DNA form, the CDR3 reads TGTGCCAGCGGCCGCCAAGTCGAGGGGGAGCAGTACTTC. Its protein product is CASGRQVEGEQYF.

This clonotype came up a few times. The CDR3 DNA reads TGTGCCAGCAGTTACAACGGCCCCAGGGGGGCTTTCTTT. This codes for CASSYNGPRGAFF. The gene calls are TRBV27 and TRBJ1-1; TRBD1 matches at 7 bases. CDR3 length: 13 amino acids. Germline CDR1 and CDR2: MNHEY and SMNVEV (reference sequence). V lost 4 bases, J lost 11 bases, and 10 bases stayed unmatched.

This clonotype was counted a few times. The chain couples TRBV19 to TRBJ2-7; D may be TRBD2 (5 bases). Germline CDR1 is LNHDA and CDR2 is SQIVND (reference sequence). CDR3 length equals 15 residues. Trimming removed 3 bases at V and 0 bases at J, with 12 bases between. In DNA form, the CDR3 reads TGTGCCAGTAGTATTTTTGCGGGTCGCTCCTACGAGCAGTACTTC. It translates to CASSIFAGRSYEQYF.

The chain is built from TRBV6-6 and TRBJ2-4; D possibly corresponds to TRBD1 (6 bases). The V gene's germline CDR1 is MNHNY and CDR2 SVGAGI (reference sequence). Trimming stripped 0 bases from V and 0 bases from J, with 9 bases between. The CDR3 is 16 amino acids. The CDR3 reads CASSYSKQGAKNIQYF. In nucleotides, the CDR3 is TGTGCCAGCAGTTACTCGAAACAGGGAGCCAAAAACATTCAGTACTTC.

This clonotype was detected once. The rearrangement joins TRBV5-1 to TRBJ2-1; no clear D gene. V lost 0 bases and J lost 5, with 9 bases in between. This CDR3 is built from 14 residues. Germline V gene sequence: CDR1 SGHRS, CDR2 YFSETQ. This CDR3 is CASSLEGSHNEQFF. Written as DNA, the CDR3 is TGCGCCAGCAGCTTGGAAGGTTCTCACAATGAGCAGTTCTTC.

The rearrangement uses TRBV7-2 and TRBJ2-3; possibly TRBD2 for D (6 bases). CDR1 SGHTA and CDR2 FQGNSA come from the germline V gene. The CDR3 is made up of 10 amino acids. Trimming took 11 bases from V and 5 from J, leaving 8 bases between them. CDR3 residues: CACGEDTQYF. CDR3 bases: TGTGCCTGCGGGGAAGATACGCAGTATTTT.

This clonotype was counted at least ten times. The chain joins TRBV29-1 to TRBJ2-7, with D possibly TRBD2 on 5 matching bases. The germline CDR1 and CDR2 sequences are SQVTM and ANQGSEA. V lost 3 bases and J lost 5, with 11 bases in between. The CDR3 is 12 amino acids. The CDR3: CSVESDGDEQYF. The CDR3 bases are TGCAGCGTTGAGTCCGACGGGGACGAGCAGTACTTC.